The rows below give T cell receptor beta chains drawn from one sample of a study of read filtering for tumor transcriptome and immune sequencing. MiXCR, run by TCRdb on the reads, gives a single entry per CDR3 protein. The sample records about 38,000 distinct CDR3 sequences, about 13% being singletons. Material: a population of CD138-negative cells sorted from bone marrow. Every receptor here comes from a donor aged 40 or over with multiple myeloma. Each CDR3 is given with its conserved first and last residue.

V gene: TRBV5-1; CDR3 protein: CASSTTSTNIQYF
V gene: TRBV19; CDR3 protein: CASSIGGRFTDTQYF
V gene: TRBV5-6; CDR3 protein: CASSFGRYYEQYF
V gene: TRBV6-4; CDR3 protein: CASSGGTGGEQFF
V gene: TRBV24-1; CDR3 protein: CATSPSRGTSLEDTQYF
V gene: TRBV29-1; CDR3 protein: CSVASDEQFF
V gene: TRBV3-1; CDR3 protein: CASSRLAGDTGELFF
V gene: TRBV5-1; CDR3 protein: CASSPSGSDYEQYF
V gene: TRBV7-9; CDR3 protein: CASSFNRTLMNTGAFF
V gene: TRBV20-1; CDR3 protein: CSARDREGGYEQYF
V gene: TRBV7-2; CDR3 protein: CASSFGLAGAREQFF
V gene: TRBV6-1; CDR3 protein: CASSERGTYGYTF
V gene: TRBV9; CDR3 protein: CASSVGGGLTNTEAFF
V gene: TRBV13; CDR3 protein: CASSSILRGQGASGANVLTF
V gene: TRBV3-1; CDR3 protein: CASSQARTSGGEQFF
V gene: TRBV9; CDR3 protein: CASSDPDRGETQYF
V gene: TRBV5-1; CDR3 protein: CASSFLGTRTYNEQFF
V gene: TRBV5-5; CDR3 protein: CASSPDRARRNEQFF
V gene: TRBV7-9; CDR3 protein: CASSPGGQNTEAFF
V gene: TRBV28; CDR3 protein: CASREGESTGELFF
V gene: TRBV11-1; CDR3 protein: CASSPRPAENTGELFF
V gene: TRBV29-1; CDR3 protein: CSVEASREQYF
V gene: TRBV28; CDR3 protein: CASSPAGRGTEAFF
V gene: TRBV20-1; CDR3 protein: CSASEGTTNYGYTF
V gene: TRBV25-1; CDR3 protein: CASSEYGGQPLNTEAFF
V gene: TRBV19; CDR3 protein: CASTSVDKPYEQYF
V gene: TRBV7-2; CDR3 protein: CASSSRQGGTDTQYF
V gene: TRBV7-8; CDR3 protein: CASSFIRGEQFF
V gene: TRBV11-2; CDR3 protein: CASTGQHTEAFF
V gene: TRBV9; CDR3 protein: CASSVEEGRDEQYF
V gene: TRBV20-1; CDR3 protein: CSALRQGGQPQHF
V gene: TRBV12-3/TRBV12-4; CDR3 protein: CASTLLAGRNTQYF
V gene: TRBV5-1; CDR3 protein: CASSVGTPQETQYF
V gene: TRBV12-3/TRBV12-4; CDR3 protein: CASNPGQGRADTQYF
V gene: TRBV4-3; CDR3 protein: CASSPHPGQGGEKLFF
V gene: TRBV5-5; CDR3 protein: CASSLLAGGFHEQFF
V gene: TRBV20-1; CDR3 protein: CSATQSAGNTDTQYF
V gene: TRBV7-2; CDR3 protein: CASRRGGPSDTQYF
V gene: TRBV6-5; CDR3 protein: CASSYSKAGDSGANVLTF
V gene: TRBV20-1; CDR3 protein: CSAKMGFQETQYF
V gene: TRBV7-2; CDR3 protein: CASSADQAGGMNEQFF
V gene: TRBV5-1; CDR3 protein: CASSRGGTGGTNTEAFF
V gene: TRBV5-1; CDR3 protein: CASSSTGGTEAFF
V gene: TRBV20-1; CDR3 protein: CRGFGAANTEAFF
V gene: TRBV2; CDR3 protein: CASRTGTASYEQYF
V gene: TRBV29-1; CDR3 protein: CSSGTGGTGYTF
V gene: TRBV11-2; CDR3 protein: CASSLRGINEQFF
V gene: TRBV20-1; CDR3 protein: CSARIAVTGTDTQYF
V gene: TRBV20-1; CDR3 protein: CSERGLAGGDTQYF
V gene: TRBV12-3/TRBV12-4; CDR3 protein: CASSRRTGTGETQYF